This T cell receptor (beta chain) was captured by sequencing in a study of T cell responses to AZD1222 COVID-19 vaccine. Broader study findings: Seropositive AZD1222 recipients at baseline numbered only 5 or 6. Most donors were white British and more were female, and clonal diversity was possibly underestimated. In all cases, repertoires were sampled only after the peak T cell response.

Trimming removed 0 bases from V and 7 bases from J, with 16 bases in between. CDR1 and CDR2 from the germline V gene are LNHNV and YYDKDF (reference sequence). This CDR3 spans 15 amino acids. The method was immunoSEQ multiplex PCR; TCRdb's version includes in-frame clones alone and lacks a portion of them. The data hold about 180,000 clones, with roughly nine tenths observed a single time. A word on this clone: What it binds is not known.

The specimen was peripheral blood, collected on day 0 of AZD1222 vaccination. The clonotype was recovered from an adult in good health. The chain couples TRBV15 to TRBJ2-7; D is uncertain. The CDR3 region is CATSRDKLTKMEQYF. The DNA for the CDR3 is TGTGCCACCAGCAGAGACAAGTTAACCAAAATGGAGCAGTACTTC.